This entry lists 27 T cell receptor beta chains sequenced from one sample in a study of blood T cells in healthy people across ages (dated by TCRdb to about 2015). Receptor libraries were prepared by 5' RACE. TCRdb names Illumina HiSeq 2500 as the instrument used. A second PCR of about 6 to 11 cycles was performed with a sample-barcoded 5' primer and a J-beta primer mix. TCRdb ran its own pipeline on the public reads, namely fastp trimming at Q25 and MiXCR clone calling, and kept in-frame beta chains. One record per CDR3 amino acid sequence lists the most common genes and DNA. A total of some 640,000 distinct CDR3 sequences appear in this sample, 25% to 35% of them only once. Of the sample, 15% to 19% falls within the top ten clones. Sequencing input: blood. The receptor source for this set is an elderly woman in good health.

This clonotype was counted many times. The CDR3 sequence: CASSPSWGNSPLHF. The DNA of the CDR3 is TGTGCCAGCAGCCCTTCTTGGGGGAATTCACCCCTCCACTTT. V gene TRBV6-6 combines with J gene TRBJ1-6; D possibly corresponds to TRBD1 (5 bases). Germline V lookup: CDR1 MNHNY, CDR2 SVGAGI (reference sequence). CDR3 length equals 14 residues. The germline V and J ends were trimmed by 6 bases and 7 bases, with 13 bases remaining between them.

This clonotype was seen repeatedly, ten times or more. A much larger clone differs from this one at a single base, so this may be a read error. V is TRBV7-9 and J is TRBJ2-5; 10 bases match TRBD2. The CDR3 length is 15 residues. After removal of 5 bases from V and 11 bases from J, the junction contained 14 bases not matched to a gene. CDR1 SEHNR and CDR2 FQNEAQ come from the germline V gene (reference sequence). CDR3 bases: TGTGCCAGCAGCAGCGGGGGGGCCGGGGACAATGAGCAGTACTTC. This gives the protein CASSSGGAGDNEQYF. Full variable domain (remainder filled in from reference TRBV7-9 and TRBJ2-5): DTGVSQNPRHKITKRGQNVTFRCDPISEHNRLYWYRQTLGQGPEFLTYFQNEAQLEKSRLLSDRFSAERPKGSFSTLEIQRTEQGDSAMYLCASSSGGAGDNEQYFGPGTRLLVL.

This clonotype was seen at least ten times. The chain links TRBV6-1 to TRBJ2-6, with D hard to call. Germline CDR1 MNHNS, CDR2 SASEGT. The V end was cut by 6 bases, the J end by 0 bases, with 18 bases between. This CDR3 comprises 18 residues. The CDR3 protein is CASSDRPGRISGANVLTF. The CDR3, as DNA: TGTGCCAGCAGCGATCGTCCGGGCCGTATCTCTGGGGCCAACGTCCTGACTTTC.

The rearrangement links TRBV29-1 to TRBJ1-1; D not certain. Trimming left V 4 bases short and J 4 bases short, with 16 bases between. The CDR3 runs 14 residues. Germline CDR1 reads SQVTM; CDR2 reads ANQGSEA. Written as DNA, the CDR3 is TGCAGCGTTGTTGAGGGTTCCTGGAGCACTGAAGCTTTCTTT. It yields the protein CSVVEGSWSTEAFF.

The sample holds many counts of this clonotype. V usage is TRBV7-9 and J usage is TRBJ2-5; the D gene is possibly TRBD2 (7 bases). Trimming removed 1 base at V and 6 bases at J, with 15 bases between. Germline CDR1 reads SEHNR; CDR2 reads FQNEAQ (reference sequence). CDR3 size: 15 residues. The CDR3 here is CASSLEGGLGKTQYF. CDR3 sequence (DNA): TGTGCCAGCAGCTTAGAGGGGGGGCTCGGGAAGACCCAGTACTTC.

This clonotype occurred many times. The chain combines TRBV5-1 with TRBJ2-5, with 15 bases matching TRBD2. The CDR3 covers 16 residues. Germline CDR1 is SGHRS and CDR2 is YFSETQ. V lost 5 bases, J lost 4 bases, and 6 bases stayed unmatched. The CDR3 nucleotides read TGCGCCAGCAGTCTGGGACTAGCGGGGGGAGTAGAGACCCAGTACTTC. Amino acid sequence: CASSLGLAGGVETQYF. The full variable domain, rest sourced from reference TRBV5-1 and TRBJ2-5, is KAGVTQTPRYLIKTRGQQVTLSCSPISGHRSVSWYQQTPGQGLQFLFEYFSETQRNKGNFPGRFSGRQFSNSRSEMNVSTLELGDSALYLCASSLGLAGGVETQYFGPGTRLLVL.

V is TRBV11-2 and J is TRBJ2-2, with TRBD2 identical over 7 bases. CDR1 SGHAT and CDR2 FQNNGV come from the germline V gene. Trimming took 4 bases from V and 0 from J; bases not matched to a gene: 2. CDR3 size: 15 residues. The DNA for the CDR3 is TGTGCCAGCAGCTGGGGGGGTACGAACACCGGGGAGCTGTTTTTT. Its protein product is CASSWGGTNTGELFF.

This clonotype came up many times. The CDR3 coding sequence is TGTGCCAGCAGGGACGGTGGGTACCAAGAGACCCAGTACTTC. It yields the protein CASRDGGYQETQYF. This chain links TRBV6-2 or TRBV6-3 with TRBJ2-5; D not certain. CDR1 and CDR2 (germline): MNHEY, SVGEGT. The CDR3 spans 14 residues. The V and J ends lost 6 bases and 0 bases respectively, with 11 bases between them.

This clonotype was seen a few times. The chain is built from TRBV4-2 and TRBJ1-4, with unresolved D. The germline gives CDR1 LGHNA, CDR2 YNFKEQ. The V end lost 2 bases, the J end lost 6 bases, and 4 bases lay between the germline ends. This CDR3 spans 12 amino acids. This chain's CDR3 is CASSQWDEKLFF. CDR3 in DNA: TGTGCCAGCAGCCAATGGGATGAAAAACTGTTTTTT.

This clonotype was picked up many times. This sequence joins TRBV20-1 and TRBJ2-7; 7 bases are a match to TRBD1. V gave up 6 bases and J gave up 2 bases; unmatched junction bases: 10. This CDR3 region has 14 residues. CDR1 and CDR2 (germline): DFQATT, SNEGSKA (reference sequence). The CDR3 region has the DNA TGCAGTGCCCTGACGGGCAGGGGGACCTACGAGCAGTACTTC. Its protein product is CSALTGRGTYEQYF.

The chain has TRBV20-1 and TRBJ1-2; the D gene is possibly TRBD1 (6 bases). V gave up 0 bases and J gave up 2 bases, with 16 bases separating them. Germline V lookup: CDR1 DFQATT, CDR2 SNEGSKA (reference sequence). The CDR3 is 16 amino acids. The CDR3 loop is CSARDLQGGENYGYTF. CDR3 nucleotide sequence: TGCAGTGCTAGAGATCTCCAAGGGGGTGAGAACTATGGCTACACCTTC.

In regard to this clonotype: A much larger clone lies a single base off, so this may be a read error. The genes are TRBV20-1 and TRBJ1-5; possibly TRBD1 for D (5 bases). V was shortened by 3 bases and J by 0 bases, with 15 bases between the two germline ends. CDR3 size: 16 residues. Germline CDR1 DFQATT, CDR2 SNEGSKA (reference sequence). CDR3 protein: CSARSIAGTSNQPQHF. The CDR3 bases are TGCAGTGCTAGGTCTATAGCCGGGACTAGCAATCAGCCCCAGCATTTT.

In nucleotides, the CDR3 is TGTGCCAGCAGCCCTAGCGGGGGGCAAAACACCGGGGAGCTGTTTTTT. Amino acid sequence: CASSPSGGQNTGELFF. The rearrangement joins TRBV5-6 to TRBJ2-2, with 11 bases fitting TRBD2. The CDR3 is 16 amino acids. With 4 bases clipped from V and 2 bases from J, the junction kept 4 bases outside the gene matches. Germline CDR1 reads SGHDT; CDR2 reads YYEEEE. Drawing the rest from reference TRBV5-6 and TRBJ2-2, the complete variable domain is DAGVTQSPTHLIKTRGQQVTLRCSPKSGHDTVSWYQQALGQGPQFIFQYYEEEERQRGNFPDRFSGHQFPNYSSELNVNALLLGDSALYLCASSPSGGQNTGELFFGEGSRLTVL.

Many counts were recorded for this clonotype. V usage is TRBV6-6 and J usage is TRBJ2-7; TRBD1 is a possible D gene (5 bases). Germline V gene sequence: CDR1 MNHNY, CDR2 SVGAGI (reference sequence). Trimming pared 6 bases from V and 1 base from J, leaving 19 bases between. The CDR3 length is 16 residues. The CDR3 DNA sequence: TGTGCCAGCAGCCGTACGACAAGGGGTACTTCCTACGAGCAGTACTTC. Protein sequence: CASSRTTRGTSYEQYF.

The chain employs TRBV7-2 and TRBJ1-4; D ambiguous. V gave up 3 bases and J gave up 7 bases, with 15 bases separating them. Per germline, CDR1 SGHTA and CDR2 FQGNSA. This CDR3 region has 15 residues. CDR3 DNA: TGTGCCAGCAGCTTCCTGGCCCCGGCCCGTGAAAAACTGTTTTTT. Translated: CASSFLAPAREKLFF.

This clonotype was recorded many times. The CDR3 is CAWSPEGYGYTF. CDR3 nucleotide sequence: TGTGCCTGGAGCCCTGAGGGATATGGCTACACCTTC. This chain joins TRBV30 and TRBJ1-2; D call uncertain. The CDR3 runs 12 residues. Trimming pared 3 bases from V and 5 bases from J, leaving 10 bases between. Germline CDR1 and CDR2: GTSNPN and SVGIG (reference sequence).

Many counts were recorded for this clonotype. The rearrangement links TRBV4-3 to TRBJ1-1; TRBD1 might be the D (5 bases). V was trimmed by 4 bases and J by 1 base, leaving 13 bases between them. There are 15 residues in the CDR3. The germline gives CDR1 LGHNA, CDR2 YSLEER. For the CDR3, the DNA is TGCGCCAGCAGCCCCAGGGCCATAGCGAACACTGAAGCTTTCTTT. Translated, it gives CASSPRAIANTEAFF.

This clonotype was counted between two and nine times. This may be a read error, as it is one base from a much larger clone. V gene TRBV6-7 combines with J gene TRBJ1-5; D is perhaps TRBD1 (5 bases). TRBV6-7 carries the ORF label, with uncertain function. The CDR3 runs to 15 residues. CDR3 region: CANSYPWGGNQPQHF. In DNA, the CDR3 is TGTGCCAACAGTTACCCATGGGGGGGGAATCAGCCCCAGCATTTT.

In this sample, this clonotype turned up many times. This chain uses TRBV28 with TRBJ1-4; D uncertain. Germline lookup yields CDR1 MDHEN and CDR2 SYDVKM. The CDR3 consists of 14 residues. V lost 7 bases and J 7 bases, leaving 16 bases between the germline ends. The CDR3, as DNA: TGTGCCAGCATTAAGACGGGAACTGGTGAAAAACTGTTTTTT. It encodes CASIKTGTGEKLFF. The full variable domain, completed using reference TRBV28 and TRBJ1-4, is DVKVTQSSRYLVKRTGEKVFLECVQDMDHENMFWYRQDPGLGLRLIYFSYDVKMKEKGDIPEGYSVSREKKERFSLILESASTNQTSMYLCASIKTGTGEKLFFGSGTQLSVL.

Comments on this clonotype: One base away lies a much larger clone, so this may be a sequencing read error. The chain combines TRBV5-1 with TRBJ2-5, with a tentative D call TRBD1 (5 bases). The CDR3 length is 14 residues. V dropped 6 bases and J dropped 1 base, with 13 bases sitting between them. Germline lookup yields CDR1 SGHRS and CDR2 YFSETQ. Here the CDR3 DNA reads TGCGCCAGCAACCACAGGTGGAGCCAAGAGACCCAGTACTTC. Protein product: CASNHRWSQETQYF. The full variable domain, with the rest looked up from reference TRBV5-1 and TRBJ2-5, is KAGVTQTPRYLIKTRGQQVTLSCSPISGHRSVSWYQQTPGQGLQFLFEYFSETQRNKGNFPGRFSGRQFSNSRSEMNVSTLELGDSALYLCASNHRWSQETQYFGPGTRLLVL.

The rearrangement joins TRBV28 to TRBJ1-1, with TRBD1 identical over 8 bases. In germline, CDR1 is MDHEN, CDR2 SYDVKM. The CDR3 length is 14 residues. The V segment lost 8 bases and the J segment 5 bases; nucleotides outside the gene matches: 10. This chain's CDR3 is CASLVAGQVTEAFF. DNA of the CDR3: TGTGCCAGCCTTGTAGCGGGACAGGTGACTGAAGCTTTCTTT.

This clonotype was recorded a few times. CDR3 bases: TGTGCCAGCAGTTTCGGGACAGGTAGACAGCCCCAGCATTTT. Protein sequence: CASSFGTGRQPQHF. The chain employs TRBV12-3 or TRBV12-4 and TRBJ1-5; TRBD1 agrees at 8 bases. V gave up 3 bases and J gave up 7 bases; unmatched junction bases: 5. The CDR3 covers 14 residues.

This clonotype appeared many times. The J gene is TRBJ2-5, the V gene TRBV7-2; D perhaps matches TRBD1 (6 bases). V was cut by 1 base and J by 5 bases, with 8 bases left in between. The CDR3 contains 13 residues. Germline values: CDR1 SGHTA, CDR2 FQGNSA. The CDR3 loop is CASSLDRVETQYF. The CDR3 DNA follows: TGTGCCAGCAGCTTAGACAGGGTGGAGACCCAGTACTTC. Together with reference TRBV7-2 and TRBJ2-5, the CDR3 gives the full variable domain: GAGVSQSPSNKVTEKGKDVELRCDPISGHTALYWYRQSLGQGLEFLIYFQGNSAPDKSGLPSDRFSAERTGGSVSTLTIQRTQQEDSAVYLCASSLDRVETQYFGPGTRLLVL.

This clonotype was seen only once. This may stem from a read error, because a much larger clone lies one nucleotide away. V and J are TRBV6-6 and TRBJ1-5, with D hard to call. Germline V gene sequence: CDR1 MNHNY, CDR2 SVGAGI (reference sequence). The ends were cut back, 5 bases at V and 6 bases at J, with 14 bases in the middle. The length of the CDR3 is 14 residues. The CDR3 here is CASSPRAGSQPQHF. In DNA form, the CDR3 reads TGTGCCAGCAGTCCCCGTGCAGGAAGTCAGCCCCAGCATTTT.

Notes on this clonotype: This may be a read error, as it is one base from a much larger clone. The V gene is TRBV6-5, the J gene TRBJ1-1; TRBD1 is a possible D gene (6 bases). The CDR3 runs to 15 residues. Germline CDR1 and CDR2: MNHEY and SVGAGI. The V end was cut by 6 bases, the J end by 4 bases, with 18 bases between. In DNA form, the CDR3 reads TGTGCCAGCAGGCCAGTACAGGGAATCGGCACTGAAGCTTTCTTT. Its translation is CASRPVQGIGTEAFF.

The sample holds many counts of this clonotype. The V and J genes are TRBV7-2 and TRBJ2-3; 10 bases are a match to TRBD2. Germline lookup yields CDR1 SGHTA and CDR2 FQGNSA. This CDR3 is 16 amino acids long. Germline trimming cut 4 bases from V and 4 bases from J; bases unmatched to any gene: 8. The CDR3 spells CASSSGAGGPSDTQYF. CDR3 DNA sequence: TGTGCCAGCAGCTCAGGAGCGGGGGGGCCGTCAGATACGCAGTATTTT.

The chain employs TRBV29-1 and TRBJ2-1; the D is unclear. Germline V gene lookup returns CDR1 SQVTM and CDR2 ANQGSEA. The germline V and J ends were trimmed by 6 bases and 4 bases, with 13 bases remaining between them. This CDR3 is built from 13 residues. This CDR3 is CSVAADPYNEQFF. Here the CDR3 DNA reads TGCAGCGTGGCCGCGGACCCGTACAATGAGCAGTTCTTC.